One and the same sample provided the 8 T cell receptor beta chains below, sequenced in a study of blood T cell repertoires in COVID-19. Sequencing was performed with immunoSEQ multiplex PCR; in TCRdb, only in-frame clones are kept and a portion is missing. This sample has around 100,000 clones, with about nine tenths found just once. Sequencing used peripheral blood. The receptors here all came from a woman of 80 years or more in a cohort sampled during active COVID-19.

This chain connects TRBV5-1 to TRBJ1-2; TRBD1 might be the D (5 bases). Trimming left V 0 bases short and J 8 bases short, with 14 bases between. CDR1 and CDR2 from the germline V gene are SGHRS and YFSETQ. The CDR3 runs 14 residues. CDR3: CASSLGEGNSGYTF. The CDR3 DNA sequence: TGCGCCAGCAGCTTGGGGGAGGGGAATTCAGGCTACACCTTC.

V gene TRBV5-1 combines with J gene TRBJ2-7, with a possible D match to TRBD2 (7 bases). In germline, CDR1 is SGHRS, CDR2 YFSETQ. CDR3 length: 15 amino acids. V gave up 3 bases and J gave up 4 bases, with 17 bases separating them. CDR3 sequence reads: CASSSVGGPEYEQYF. For the CDR3, the DNA is TGCGCCAGCAGCTCGGTGGGGGGGCCAGAGTACGAGCAGTACTTC.

This rearrangement joins TRBV28 to TRBJ2-1; the match to TRBD1 covers 7 bases. Germline trimming cut 5 bases from V and 9 bases from J; bases unmatched to any gene: 16. The CDR3 totals 16 residues. Germline assignment: CDR1 MDHEN and CDR2 SYDVKM. The CDR3 coding sequence is TGTGCCAGCAGTCCCCCGGGGACAGTTTCTGGCCTTGAGCAGTTCTTC. Translation: CASSPPGTVSGLEQFF.

The chain recombines TRBV11-2 with TRBJ2-2; D is perhaps TRBD1 (6 bases). The CDR3 has 16 amino acids. CDR1 is SGHAT and CDR2 is FQNNGV in the germline V gene. V gave up 3 bases and J gave up 3 bases, with 14 bases separating them. The CDR3 nucleotides are TGTGCCAGCAGCTTTACAGGGACCCACGACACCGGGGAGCTGTTTTTT. Translated, it gives CASSFTGTHDTGELFF.

The CDR3 loop is CASSVGAGDQPQHF. CDR3 sequence (DNA): TGTGCCAGCAGCGTAGGGGCAGGGGATCAGCCCCAGCATTTT. The genes are TRBV9 and TRBJ1-5; a possible D gene is TRBD1 (6 bases). CDR1 is SGDLS and CDR2 is YYNGEE in the germline V gene. The CDR3 covers 14 residues. Trimming took off 0 bases at V and 5 bases at J, with 9 bases between the two ends.

This sequence joins TRBV5-5 and TRBJ2-5, with unresolved D. CDR1 SGHKS and CDR2 YYEKEE come from the germline V gene (reference sequence). The length of the CDR3 is 16 residues. V was trimmed by 0 bases and J by 7 bases, leaving 19 bases between them. Here the CDR3 DNA reads TGTGCCAGCAGCTTGGCCTTGGCTAGTTCCACGGGGACCCAGTACTTC. Translation: CASSLALASSTGTQYF.

The genes are TRBV6-1 and TRBJ2-7; 14 bases agree with TRBD2. V gave up 6 bases and J gave up 4 bases; unmatched junction bases: 11. CDR1 is MNHNS, CDR2 SASEGT, per germline. The CDR3 spans 17 residues. CDR3 residues: CASREPGLAGAGYEQYF. CDR3 bases: TGTGCCAGCAGAGAACCGGGACTAGCGGGAGCAGGGTACGAGCAGTACTTC.

V is TRBV5-4 and J is TRBJ1-4; D might be TRBD1 (6 bases). The CDR3 length is 14 residues. The germline V gene has CDR1 SGHNT and CDR2 YYREEE (reference sequence). V lost 0 bases to trimming and J lost 6 bases, with 9 bases between them. CDR3 in amino acids: CASSLEPGDEKLFF. The CDR3 DNA follows: TGTGCCAGCAGCTTGGAGCCAGGGGATGAAAAACTGTTTTTT.